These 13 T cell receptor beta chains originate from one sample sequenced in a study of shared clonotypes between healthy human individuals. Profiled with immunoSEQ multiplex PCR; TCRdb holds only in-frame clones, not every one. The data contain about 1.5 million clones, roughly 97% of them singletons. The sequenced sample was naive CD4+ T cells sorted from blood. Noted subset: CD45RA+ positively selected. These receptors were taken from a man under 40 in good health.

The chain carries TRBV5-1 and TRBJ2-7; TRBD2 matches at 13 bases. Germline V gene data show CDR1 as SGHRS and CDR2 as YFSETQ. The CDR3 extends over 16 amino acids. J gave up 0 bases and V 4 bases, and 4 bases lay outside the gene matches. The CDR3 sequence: CASSRGLAGDSYEQYF. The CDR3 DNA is TGCGCCAGCAGCAGAGGACTAGCGGGAGACTCCTACGAGCAGTACTTC.

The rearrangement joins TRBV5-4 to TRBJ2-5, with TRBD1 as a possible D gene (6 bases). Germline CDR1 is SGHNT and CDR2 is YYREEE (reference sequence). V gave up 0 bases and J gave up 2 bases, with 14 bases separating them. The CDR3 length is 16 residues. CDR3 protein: CASSLEGPRGQETQYF. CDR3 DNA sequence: TGTGCCAGCAGCTTGGAGGGTCCGAGGGGGCAAGAGACCCAGTACTTC.

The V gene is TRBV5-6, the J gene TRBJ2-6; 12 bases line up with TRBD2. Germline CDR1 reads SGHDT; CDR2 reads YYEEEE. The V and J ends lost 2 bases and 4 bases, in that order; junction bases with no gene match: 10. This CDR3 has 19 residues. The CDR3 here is CASSFRLAGGGTGANVLTF. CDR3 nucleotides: TGTGCCAGCAGCTTTCGCCTAGCGGGAGGGGGGACAGGGGCCAACGTCCTGACTTTC.

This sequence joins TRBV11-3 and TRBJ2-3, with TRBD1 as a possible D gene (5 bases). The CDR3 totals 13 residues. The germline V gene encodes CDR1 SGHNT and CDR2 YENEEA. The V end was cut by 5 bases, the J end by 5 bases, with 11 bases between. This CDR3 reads CASSPWGGDTQYF. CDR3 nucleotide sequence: TGTGCCAGCAGCCCCTGGGGCGGAGATACGCAGTATTTT.

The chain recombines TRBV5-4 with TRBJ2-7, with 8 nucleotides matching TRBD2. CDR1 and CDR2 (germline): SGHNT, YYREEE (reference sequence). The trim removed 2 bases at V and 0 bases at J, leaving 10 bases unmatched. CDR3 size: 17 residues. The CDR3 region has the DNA TGTGCCAGCAGCTTAACTCTTAGCGGGGTCAGCTCCTACGAGCAGTACTTC. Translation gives CASSLTLSGVSSYEQYF.

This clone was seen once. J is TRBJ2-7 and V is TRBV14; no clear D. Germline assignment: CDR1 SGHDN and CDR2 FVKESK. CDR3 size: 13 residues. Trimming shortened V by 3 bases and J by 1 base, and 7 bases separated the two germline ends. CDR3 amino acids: CASSQSRSYEQYF. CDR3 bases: TGTGCCAGCAGCCAGAGTCGGTCCTACGAGCAGTACTTC.

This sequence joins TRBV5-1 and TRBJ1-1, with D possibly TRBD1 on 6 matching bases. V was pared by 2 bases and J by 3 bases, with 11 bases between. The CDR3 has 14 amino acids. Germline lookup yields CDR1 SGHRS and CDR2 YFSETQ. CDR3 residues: CASSLWGLDTEAFF. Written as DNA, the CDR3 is TGCGCCAGCAGCTTATGGGGGCTGGACACTGAAGCTTTCTTT.

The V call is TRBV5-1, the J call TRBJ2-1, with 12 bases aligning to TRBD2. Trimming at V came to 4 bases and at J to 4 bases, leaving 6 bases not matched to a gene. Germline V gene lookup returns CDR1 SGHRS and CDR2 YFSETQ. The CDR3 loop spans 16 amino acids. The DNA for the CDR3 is TGCGCCAGCAGCCCAACCGGGACTAGCGGGTACAATGAGCAGTTCTTC. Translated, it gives CASSPTGTSGYNEQFF.

The DNA of the CDR3 is TGTGCCAGCTCACCGCTTACCGTCCAAGAGACCCAGTACTTC. It is translated as CASSPLTVQETQYF. The V call is TRBV18, the J call TRBJ2-5; no firm D call. The V and J ends lost 3 bases and 1 base respectively, with 9 bases between them. Germline CDR1 and CDR2: KGHSH and LQKENI. This CDR3 region has 14 residues.

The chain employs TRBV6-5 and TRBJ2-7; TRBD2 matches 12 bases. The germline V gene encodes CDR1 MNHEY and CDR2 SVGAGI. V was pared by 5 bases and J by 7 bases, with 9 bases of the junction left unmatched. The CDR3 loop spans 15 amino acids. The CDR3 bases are TGTGCCAGCAGTGGGCGACTAGCGGGAGCACGGGAGCAGTACTTC. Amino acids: CASSGRLAGAREQYF.

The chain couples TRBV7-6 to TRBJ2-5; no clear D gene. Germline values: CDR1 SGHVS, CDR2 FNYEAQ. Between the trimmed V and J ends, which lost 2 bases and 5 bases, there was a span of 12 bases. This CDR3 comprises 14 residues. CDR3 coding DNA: TGTGCCAGCAGCTTAAGTGGCCCCAGGGAGACCCAGTACTTC. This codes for CASSLSGPRETQYF.

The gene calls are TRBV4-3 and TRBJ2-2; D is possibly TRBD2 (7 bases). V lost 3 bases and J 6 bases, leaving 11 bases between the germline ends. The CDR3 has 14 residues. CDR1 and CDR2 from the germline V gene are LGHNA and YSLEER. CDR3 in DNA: TGCGCCAGCAGCCACGCGGGGGCATCCGGGGAGCTGTTTTTT. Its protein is CASSHAGASGELFF.

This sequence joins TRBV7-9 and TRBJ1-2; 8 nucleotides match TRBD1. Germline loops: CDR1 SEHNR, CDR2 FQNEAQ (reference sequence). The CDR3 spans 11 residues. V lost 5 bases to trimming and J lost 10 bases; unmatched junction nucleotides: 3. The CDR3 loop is CASSRQGYYTF. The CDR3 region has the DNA TGTGCCAGCAGCCGACAGGGGTACTACACCTTC.